This TCR beta chain was recovered during a study of regulatory and conventional T cells in RAG deficiency. Notes on the study in general: Control T-cell subsets had markedly higher Shannon entropy and lower Simpson indices than RAG-deficient patients. Treg unique TCR beta sequences were about 91-fold fewer in Omenn syndrome and CID/AS patients than controls. Shorter CDR3s in all patient subsets; >85% Treg-Tconv overlap in Omenn.

This clone was detected only a few times. What it binds is unknown. Assay used: immunoSEQ multiplex PCR; TCRdb lists only in-frame clones, some missing. Of 6,000 to 7,500 clones listed, around 80% were seen once; the top ten hold around 13%. Germline values: CDR1 PRHDT, CDR2 FYEKMQ (reference sequence). The V gene end was trimmed by 4 bases and the J gene end by 4 bases; junction bases not matched to a gene: 3. This CDR3 spans 14 amino acids. The same specimen was also included in a second study, on regulatory T cells. As reported in that work: The PCR used 52 TRBV and 13 TRBJ primers. Regulatory T cells showed the strongest V-J pair restriction and V/J gene skewing among patient repertoires.

The source material was CD8+ T cells sorted from blood. The chain uses TRBV13 and TRBJ1-4, with 7 bases matching TRBD1. The TCR originated in a human donor in good health. The CDR3 nucleotides read TGTGCCAGCAGCTCCGGGACAGATAATGAAAAACTGTTTTTT. Its protein is CASSSGTDNEKLFF.